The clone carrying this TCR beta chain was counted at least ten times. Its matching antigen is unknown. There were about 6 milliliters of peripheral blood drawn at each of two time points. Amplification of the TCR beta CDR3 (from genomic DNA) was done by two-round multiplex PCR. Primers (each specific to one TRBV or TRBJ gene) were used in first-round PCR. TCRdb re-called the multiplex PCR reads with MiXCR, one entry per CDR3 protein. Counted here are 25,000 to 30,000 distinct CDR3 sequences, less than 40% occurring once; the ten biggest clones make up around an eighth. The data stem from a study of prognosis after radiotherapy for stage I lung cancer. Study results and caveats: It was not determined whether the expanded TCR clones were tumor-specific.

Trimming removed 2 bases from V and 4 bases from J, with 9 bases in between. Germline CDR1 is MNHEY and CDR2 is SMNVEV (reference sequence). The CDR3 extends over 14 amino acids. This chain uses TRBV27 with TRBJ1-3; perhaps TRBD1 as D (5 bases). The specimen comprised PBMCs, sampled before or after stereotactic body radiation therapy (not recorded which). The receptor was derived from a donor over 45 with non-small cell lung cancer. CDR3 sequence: CASSLRGSGNTIYF. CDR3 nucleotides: TGTGCCAGCAGTTTAAGGGGTTCGGGAAACACCATATATTTT.